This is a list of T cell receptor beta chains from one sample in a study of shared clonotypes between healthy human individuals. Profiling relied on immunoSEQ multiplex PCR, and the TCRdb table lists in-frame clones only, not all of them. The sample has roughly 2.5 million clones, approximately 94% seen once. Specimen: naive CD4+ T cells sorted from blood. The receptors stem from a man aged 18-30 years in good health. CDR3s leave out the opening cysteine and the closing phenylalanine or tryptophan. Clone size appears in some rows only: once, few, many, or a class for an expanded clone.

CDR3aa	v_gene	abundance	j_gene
ASSVAGEQY	TRBV2	-	TRBJ2-7
ASSLGSGTYEQY	TRBV5-1	-	TRBJ2-7
SAYRDTEAF	TRBV20-1	-	TRBJ1-1
ASSYSQGNTEAF	TRBV6-5	-	TRBJ1-1
ASEGIGNTIY	TRBV9	once	TRBJ1-3
ASSRGPDTQY	TRBV7-6	-	TRBJ2-3
ASSFWGEKTQY	TRBV5-4	-	TRBJ2-5
ASSPRWAFYEQY	TRBV27	-	TRBJ2-7
ASSEGRGRTGELF	TRBV10-1	-	TRBJ2-2
ASSTIGGGRQPQH	TRBV5-6	-	TRBJ1-5
ASSQIPGQGVYEQY	TRBV4-3	-	TRBJ2-7
ASSESRGTEAF	TRBV6-1	-	TRBJ1-1
ASSRDKGSYEQY	TRBV9	-	TRBJ2-7
AISENRDSKNIQY	TRBV10-3	-	TRBJ2-4
ASGLSGNTIY	TRBV12-5	-	TRBJ1-3
ASVAGNEKLF	TRBV2	-	TRBJ1-4
ASSPDPGQGADTQY	TRBV18	-	TRBJ2-3
ASSSGGEDTQY	TRBV6-6	-	TRBJ2-3
SVLRGVDYGYT	TRBV29-1	-	TRBJ1-2
ASSTSSLYLTDTQY	TRBV7-9	-	TRBJ2-3
ASSDARGTEAF	TRBV6-4	few	TRBJ1-1
ASDGVRNEQF	TRBV6-1	-	TRBJ2-1
ASSLDEGGGFNYGYT	TRBV5-4	-	TRBJ1-2
ASKTDRLIGELF	TRBV5-4	-	TRBJ2-2
ASSPRGTSNLGYNEQF	TRBV7-9	-	TRBJ2-1
ASSPGRSVAQY	TRBV27	-	TRBJ2-3
ASSLYRDRDNEQF	TRBV19	-	TRBJ2-1
ASSFGDRGISYNSPLH	TRBV28	-	TRBJ1-6
ASNGQGITYEQY	TRBV6-6	-	TRBJ2-7
ASSRPNPGQNTEAF	TRBV18	-	TRBJ1-1
ASSLGGGLTDTQY	TRBV5-1	-	TRBJ2-3
ASTLDRGIWANTEAF	TRBV2	-	TRBJ1-1
ASSELYLGQAAYNEQF	TRBV10-1	-	TRBJ2-1
ASSPGQGARGYT	TRBV5-4	-	TRBJ1-2
ASSQDRTGTGGYEQY	TRBV4-1	-	TRBJ2-7
ASSPGARRPSRSFTEAF	TRBV4-1	-	TRBJ1-1
ASSPGSGNTEAF	TRBV9	-	TRBJ1-1
ASRPLSGANVLT	TRBV5-4	-	TRBJ2-6
AWRQGTSLAGGRDTQY	TRBV30	-	TRBJ2-3
ASSPTGADTQY	TRBV18	-	TRBJ2-3
ASSPGPVTYGYT	TRBV9	-	TRBJ1-2
ASSSSLSSGGAIETQY	TRBV13	once	TRBJ2-5
ASSKIMAVTDTQY	TRBV11-2	-	TRBJ2-3
ASRGQARSYNEQF	TRBV27	once	TRBJ2-1
ASSLGYSLGGLNEQF	TRBV7-2	-	TRBJ2-1
ASSPREKLGTLNEQF	TRBV18	-	TRBJ2-1
ASSQDWERISYGYT	TRBV4-3	-	TRBJ1-2
ASSLARADETQY	TRBV5-1	-	TRBJ2-5
ASNRRAGDEQY	TRBV6-5	-	TRBJ2-7
ASSESSLSTGELF	TRBV2	-	TRBJ2-2